This entry concerns a single T cell receptor beta chain. The data belong to a study of PD-1 blockade in mismatch repair-deficient tumors. Germline CDR1 and CDR2: LNHDA and SQIVND (reference sequence). V gave up 0 bases and J gave up 3 bases, with 11 bases separating them. This CDR3 spans 15 amino acids. All patients were mismatch repair deficient, assessed by either PCR or immunohistochemistry. Profiling relied on immunoSEQ multiplex PCR, and the TCRdb table lists in-frame clones only, not all of them. The sample yields under 50,000 clones, roughly three quarters seen once. Sequencing was performed on peripheral blood, taken 4 weeks after starting pembrolizumab. The rearrangement uses TRBV19 and TRBJ1-1, with TRBD1 as a possible D gene (5 bases). This clonotype originated in an adult with mismatch repair-deficient cancer. The CDR3, as DNA: TGTGCCAGTAGTATAGATTTACTGGGGGACACTGAAGCTTTCTTT. It encodes CASSIDLLGDTEAFF.